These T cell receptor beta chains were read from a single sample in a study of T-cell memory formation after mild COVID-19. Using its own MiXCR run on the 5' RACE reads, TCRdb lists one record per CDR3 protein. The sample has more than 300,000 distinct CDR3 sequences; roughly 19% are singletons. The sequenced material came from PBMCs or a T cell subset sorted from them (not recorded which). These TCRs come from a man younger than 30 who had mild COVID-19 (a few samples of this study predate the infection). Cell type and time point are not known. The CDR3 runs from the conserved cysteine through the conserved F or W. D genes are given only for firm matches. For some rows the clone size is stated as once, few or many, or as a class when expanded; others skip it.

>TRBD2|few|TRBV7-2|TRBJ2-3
TGTGCCAGCAGCTTAACCCGGCGACTAGCGGGGGACACAGATACGCAGTATTTT
CASSLTRRLAGDTDTQYF
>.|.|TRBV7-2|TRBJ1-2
TGTGCCAGCAGCTTAGGGGCGAGAGGCTACACCTTC
CASSLGARGYTF
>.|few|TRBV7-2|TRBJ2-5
TGTGCCAGCAGCTTAACTGGCTTTCAAGAGACCCAGTACTTC
CASSLTGFQETQYF
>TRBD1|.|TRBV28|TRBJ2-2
TGTGCCAGCAGGGGTAGAGACAGGGGCACCGGGGAGCTGTTTTTT
CASRGRDRGTGELFF
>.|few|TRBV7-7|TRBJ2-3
TGTGCTAGCAGCATCCCGGGGGAAGATACGCAGTATTTT
CASSIPGEDTQYF
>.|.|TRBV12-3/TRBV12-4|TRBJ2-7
TGTGCCAGAACGATCTGCGGGGCAGGTTGTTTCTGCGAGCAGTACTTC
CARTICGAGCFCEQYF
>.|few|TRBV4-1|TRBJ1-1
TGCGCCAGCAGCCAAGAACTAGGGGGTCCTGATACTTTCTTT
CASSQELGGPDTFF
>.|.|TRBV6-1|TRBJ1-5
TGTGCCAGCATCGAAGTGGGGAAGCCCCAGCATTTT
CASIEVGKPQHF
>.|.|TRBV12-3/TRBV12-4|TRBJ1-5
TGTGCCAGCAGACGTGACACGTATAGCAATCAGCCCCAGCATTTT
CASRRDTYSNQPQHF
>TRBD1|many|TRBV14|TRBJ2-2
TGTGCCAGCAGCCAGGCAGGGGGTACCGGGGAGCTGTTTTTT
CASSQAGGTGELFF
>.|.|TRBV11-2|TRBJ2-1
TGTGCCAGCAGTCGGGGGGCGGTCAATGAGCAGTTCTTC
CASSRGAVNEQFF
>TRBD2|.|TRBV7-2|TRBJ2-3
TGTGCCAGCTACGAACTAGTAGCGGGGAAGACAGATACGCAGTATTTT
CASYELVAGKTDTQYF
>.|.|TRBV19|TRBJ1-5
TGTGCCAGTATGAGTCTGGGCGGCCGGTACAATCAGCCCCAGCATTTT
CASMSLGGRYNQPQHF
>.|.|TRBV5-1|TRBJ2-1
TGCGCCAGCAGCTCGCCTATTCTAGATGAGCAGTTCTTC
CASSSPILDEQFF
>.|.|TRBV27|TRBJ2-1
TGTGCCAGCAGTTTATCTGGGGCAGGGAGGAATGAGCAGTTCTTC
CASSLSGAGRNEQFF
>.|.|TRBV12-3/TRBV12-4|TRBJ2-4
TGTGCCAGCAGTCCCTGGACCCCAGAGGGGACCAAAAACATTCAGTACTTC
CASSPWTPEGTKNIQYF
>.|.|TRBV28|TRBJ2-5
TGTGCCAGCAGCCTAGGGTTGGCCCAGTACTTC
CASSLGLAQYF
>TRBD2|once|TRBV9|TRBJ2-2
TGTGCCAGCAGCGTTAGCGGGGGGGGCCTCACCGGGGAGCTGTTTTTT
CASSVSGGGLTGELFF
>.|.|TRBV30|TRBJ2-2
TGTGCCTGGAGTGTAGGGTGGCAGCAGAACACCGGGGAGCTGTTTTTT
CAWSVGWQQNTGELFF
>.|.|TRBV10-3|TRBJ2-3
TGTGCCATCAGTGAGGTCTCCGAGACAGGCACAGATACGCAGTATTTT
CAISEVSETGTDTQYF
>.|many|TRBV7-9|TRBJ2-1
TGTGCCAGCAGCTTAGTGCCCTGGGCGGCGGTCGATGATGAGCAGTTCTTC
CASSLVPWAAVDDEQFF
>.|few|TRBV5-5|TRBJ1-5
TGTGCCAGCAGCTGGTACAGCAACAATCAGCCCCAGCATTTT
CASSWYSNNQPQHF
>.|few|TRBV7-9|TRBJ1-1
TGTGCCAGCAGCATAAACAGGGAAACTGAAGCTTTCTTT
CASSINRETEAFF
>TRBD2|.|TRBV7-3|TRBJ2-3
TGTGCCAGCAGCACTTCCGGGACTAGGGGTGATACGCAGTATTTT
CASSTSGTRGDTQYF
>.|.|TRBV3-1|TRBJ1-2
TGTGCCAGCAGCCAAGGGACAGCCTTTGGCTACACCTTC
CASSQGTAFGYTF
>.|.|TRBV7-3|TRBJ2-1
TGTGCCAGCAGCTCCGGACGGCTCTCGTTTAATGAGCAGTTCTTC
CASSSGRLSFNEQFF
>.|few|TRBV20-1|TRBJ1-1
TGCAGCGCCTACCGCCCCACTGAAGCTTTCTTT
CSAYRPTEAFF
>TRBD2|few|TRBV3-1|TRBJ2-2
TGTGCCAGCAGCCTGGCGGGGGGTTACGCGAACACCGGGGAGCTGTTTTTT
CASSLAGGYANTGELFF
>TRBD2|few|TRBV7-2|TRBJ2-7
TGTGCCAGCAGCTTCCTAGCGGGGGGGCCGTACGAGCAGTACTTC
CASSFLAGGPYEQYF
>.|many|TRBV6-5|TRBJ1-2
TGTGCCAGCAGTCGTGGGGCAGACTATGGCTACACCTTC
CASSRGADYGYTF
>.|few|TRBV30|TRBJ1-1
TGTGCCTGGGAGACTCGGACGGTCATGAACACTGAAGCTTTCTTT
CAWETRTVMNTEAFF
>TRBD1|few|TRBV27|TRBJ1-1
TGTGCCAGCACCGCTGGGGACAGGGCTAACGAAGCTTTCTTT
CASTAGDRANEAFF
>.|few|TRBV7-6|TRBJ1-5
TGTGCCAGCAGCTTAGCGCATACAGGGCTTGGCAATCAGCCCCAGCATTTT
CASSLAHTGLGNQPQHF
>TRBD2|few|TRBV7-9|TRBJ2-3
TGTGCCAGCAGCCCTCGAGCGGGGGGGAGCACAGATACGCAGTATTTT
CASSPRAGGSTDTQYF
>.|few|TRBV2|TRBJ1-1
TGTGCCAGCAAGCAGTTCCGGGACAATGAAGCTTTCTTT
CASKQFRDNEAFF
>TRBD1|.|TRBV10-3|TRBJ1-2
TGTGCCACGGACAGGGGAACCCCCCCTGGCTACACCTTC
CATDRGTPPGYTF
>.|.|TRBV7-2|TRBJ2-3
TGTGCCAGCAGCCTACTTGGGGCTTCCCGCACAGATACGCAGTATTTT
CASSLLGASRTDTQYF
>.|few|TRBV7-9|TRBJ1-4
TGTGCCAGCAGCTACCAAGCAACTAATGAAAAACTGTTTTTT
CASSYQATNEKLFF
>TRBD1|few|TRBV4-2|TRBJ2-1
TGTGCCAGCAGCCAAGATCTGAGGGGGCATGAGCAGTTCTTC
CASSQDLRGHEQFF
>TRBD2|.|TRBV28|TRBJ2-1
TGTGCCAGCAGTCCATATACTAGCGGGGGGGACAATGAGCAGTTCTTC
CASSPYTSGGDNEQFF
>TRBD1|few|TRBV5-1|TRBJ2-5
TGCGCCAGCAGCTTGGCCTCAGGGGGTGTTGACCAGTACTTC
CASSLASGGVDQYF
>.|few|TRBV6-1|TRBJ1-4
TGTGCCAGCAGTGGAGAACACAGAACCGCAACTAATGAAAAACTGTTTTTT
CASSGEHRTATNEKLFF
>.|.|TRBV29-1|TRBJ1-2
TGCAGCGTTGGCACGGACTATAGCTACACCTTC
CSVGTDYSYTF
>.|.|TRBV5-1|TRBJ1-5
TGCGCCAGCAGCTTGGATGTGGGGGGGAATCAGCCCCAGCATTTT
CASSLDVGGNQPQHF
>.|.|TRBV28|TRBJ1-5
TGTGCAGCAAATGGGGGGTCGGGTCAGCCCCAGCATTTT
CAANGGSGQPQHF
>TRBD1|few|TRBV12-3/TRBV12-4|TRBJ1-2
TGTGCCAGCAGTCCGACAGGGGCAGTGGGCTACACCTTC
CASSPTGAVGYTF
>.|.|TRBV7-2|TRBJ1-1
TGTGCCAGCAGCTCGCACCCTAACACTGAAGCTTTCTTT
CASSSHPNTEAFF
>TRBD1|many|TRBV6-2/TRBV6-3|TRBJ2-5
TGTGCCAGCAACCTACAGGGGGCACCGCAAGAGACCCAGTACTTC
CASNLQGAPQETQYF
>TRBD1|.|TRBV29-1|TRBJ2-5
TGCAGCGTTGAAGATCGAAAGGACAGGCGGCAAGAGACCCAGTACTTC
CSVEDRKDRRQETQYF
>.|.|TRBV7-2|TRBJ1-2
TGTGCCAGCAGCTTGTCGTCGGACTTTGACTATGGCTACACCTTC
CASSLSSDFDYGYTF
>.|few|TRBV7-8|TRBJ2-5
TGTGCCAGCAGCTCTTTGGGACCAAAAGAGACCCAGTACTTC
CASSSLGPKETQYF
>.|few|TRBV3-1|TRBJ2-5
TGTGCCAGCAGCCAAGATTGGCAGGGTGAGGAGACCCAGTACTTC
CASSQDWQGEETQYF
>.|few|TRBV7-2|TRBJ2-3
TGTGCCAGCAGCTTTGTTGGGGGGCTAGATACGCAGTATTTT
CASSFVGGLDTQYF
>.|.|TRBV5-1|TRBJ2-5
TGCGCCAGCACCCTCCAGCCCGGGCCACAAGAGACCCAGTACTTC
CASTLQPGPQETQYF
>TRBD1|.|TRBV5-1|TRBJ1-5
TGCGCCAGCAGCTTGGCCGGGACAGAGAATCAGCCCCAGCATTTT
CASSLAGTENQPQHF
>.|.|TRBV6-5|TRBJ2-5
TGTGCCAGCAGTTACTTTCAGGGGATGGGGGAGACCCAGTACTTC
CASSYFQGMGETQYF
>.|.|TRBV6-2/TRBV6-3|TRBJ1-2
TGTGCCAGCAGTTATCGGCAGGGAGAGGGCTACACCTTC
CASSYRQGEGYTF
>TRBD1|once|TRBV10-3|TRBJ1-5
TGTGACATCAGCCCGGGACAGGGAGGTCAGCCCCAGCATTTT
CDISPGQGGQPQHF
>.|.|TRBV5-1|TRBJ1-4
TGCGCCAGCAGCCACCTGGGGCAAACTAATGAAAAACTGTTTTTT
CASSHLGQTNEKLFF
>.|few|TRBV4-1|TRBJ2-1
TGCGCCAGCAGCCAAGACGCGGACACGAGCTCCTACAATGAGCAGTTCTTC
CASSQDADTSSYNEQFF